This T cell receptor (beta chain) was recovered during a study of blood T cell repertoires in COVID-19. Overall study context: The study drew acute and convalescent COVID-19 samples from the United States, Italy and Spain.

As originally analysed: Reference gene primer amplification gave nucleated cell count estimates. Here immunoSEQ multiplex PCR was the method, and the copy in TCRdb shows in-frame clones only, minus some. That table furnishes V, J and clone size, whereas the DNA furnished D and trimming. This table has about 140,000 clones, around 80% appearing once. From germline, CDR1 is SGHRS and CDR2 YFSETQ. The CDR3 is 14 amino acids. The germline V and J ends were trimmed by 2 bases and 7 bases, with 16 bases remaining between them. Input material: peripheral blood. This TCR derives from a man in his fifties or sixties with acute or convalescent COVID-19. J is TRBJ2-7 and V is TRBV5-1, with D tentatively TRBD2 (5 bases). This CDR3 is CASSLQGSGEEQYF. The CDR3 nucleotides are TGCGCCAGCAGCTTACAAGGGAGTGGTGAGGAGCAGTACTTC.